The TCR beta chain under discussion was sequenced for a study of human CD8 memory T cell subsets. By UMI-labeled 5' RACE, the TCR beta libraries were made. Source study methods: Functional CDR3 beta clonotypes numbered about 2,600 to 18,000 per TCR beta library. Each CDR3 protein gets one entry in TCRdb, which reprocessed the 5' RACE reads and gives no DNA. The V and J calls reflect TCRdb's pipeline rather than the authors' work. The sample's table shows around 10,000 distinct CDR3 sequences. Germline loops: CDR1 SNHLY, CDR2 FYNNEI. The CDR3 runs 18 residues. The TCR sequence derives from a human donor in good health. The chain couples TRBV2 to TRBJ2-3; as DNA is missing, the TRBD1 call by TCRdb cannot be tested. Specimen: CD8+ stem-like memory T cells (TSCM and TCM) sorted from PBMCs. Subset denoted: stem-like memory CD8 T cells (TSTEM), CCR7+ PD-1- TIGIT-. The CDR3 spells CASSERVGTTVGGDTQYF.